One sample yielded the 23 T cell receptor beta chains listed below, sequenced in a study of identical twins. TCRdb used MiXCR to reprocess the 5' RACE reads, holding one entry per CDR3 protein. Here the sample spans about 240,000 distinct CDR3 sequences, 9.5% to 15% being singletons. Separately, the same data were catalogued under a study of yellow fever vaccine responses in identical twins.

Sequenced sample: memory (CD45RO+) T cells sorted from blood. These receptor sequences come from a woman younger than 35 in good health.

This clonotype was seen many times. The V gene is TRBV7-2, the J gene TRBJ2-1; 8 bases fit TRBD1. V shed 4 bases, J shed 10 bases, and the junction held 6 bases outside the gene matches. This CDR3 has 13 amino acids. Per germline, CDR1 SGHTA and CDR2 FQGNSA. The CDR3 spells CASSSTYRGEQFF. The CDR3 DNA reads TGTGCCAGCAGCTCCACATACAGGGGGGAGCAGTTCTTC.

This clonotype was counted at least ten times. The V gene is TRBV7-9, the J gene TRBJ2-3, with TRBD1 matching over 7 bases. V was pared by 5 bases and J by 3 bases, with 5 bases of the junction left unmatched. The length of the CDR3 is 14 residues. The V gene's germline CDR1 is SEHNR and CDR2 FQNEAQ (reference sequence). The CDR3 is CASSRDSGTDTQYF. CDR3 nucleotide sequence: TGTGCCAGCAGCCGGGACAGCGGAACAGATACGCAGTATTTT. Together with reference TRBV7-9 and TRBJ2-3, the CDR3 gives the full variable domain: DTGVSQNPRHKITKRGQNVTFRCDPISEHNRLYWYRQTLGQGPEFLTYFQNEAQLEKSRLLSDRFSAERPKGSFSTLEIQRTEQGDSAMYLCASSRDSGTDTQYFGPGTRLTVL.

This clonotype was detected many times. V is TRBV6-1 and J is TRBJ2-2; maybe TRBD2 (5 bases). Trimming removed 6 bases at V and 0 bases at J, with 14 bases between. The CDR3 spans 16 residues. Germline CDR1 and CDR2: MNHNS and SASEGT. CDR3 in amino acids: CASRSGSGTNTGELFF. In nucleotides, the CDR3 is TGTGCCAGCAGATCAGGCTCGGGGACGAACACCGGGGAGCTGTTTTTT.

The rearrangement links TRBV5-1 to TRBJ2-1; D perhaps matches TRBD2 (7 bases). Trimming removed 4 bases at V and 1 base at J, with 15 bases between. Germline V gives CDR1 SGHRS, CDR2 YFSETQ. This CDR3 region has 16 residues. The CDR3 region is CASSPGGTASYNEQFF. CDR3 DNA sequence: TGCGCCAGCAGCCCGGGGGGCACAGCTTCCTACAATGAGCAGTTCTTC.

This sequence joins TRBV29-1 and TRBJ2-5; the D gene is possibly TRBD1 (6 bases). Trimming shortened V by 8 bases and J by 4 bases, and 14 bases separated the two germline ends. Germline values: CDR1 SQVTM, CDR2 ANQGSEA. CDR3 length equals 12 residues. The CDR3 loop is CSLGQGGETQYF. The CDR3 bases are TGCAGCCTTGGTCAAGGGGGAGAGACCCAGTACTTC.

The chain links TRBV6-2 or TRBV6-3 to TRBJ2-7; 8 nucleotides match TRBD2. Looked up from germline, CDR1 is MNHEY and CDR2 is SVGEGT. The CDR3 extends over 16 amino acids. V shed 7 bases and J 7 bases; nucleotides not matched to a gene: 18. The DNA of the CDR3 is TGTGCCAGCATCTACCTGAGGGCGGGAGGTGAGGAGGAGCAGTACTTC. It is translated as CASIYLRAGGEEEQYF.

This clonotype came up many times. This chain uses TRBV12-3 or TRBV12-4 with TRBJ2-3; D remains unclear. V lost 6 bases and J lost 0, with 4 bases in between. The CDR3 is 12 residues long. As DNA, the CDR3 is TGTGCCAGCAGCCGGAGCACAGATACGCAGTATTTT. Its translation: CASSRSTDTQYF.

This clonotype was recorded at least ten times. J is TRBJ2-3 and V is TRBV3-1; tentative D call: TRBD2 (6 bases). The CDR3 consists of 16 residues. V was cut by 0 bases and J by 4 bases, with 14 bases left in between. CDR1 and CDR2 from the germline V gene are LGHDT and YNNKEL (reference sequence). The CDR3 DNA reads TGTGCCAGCAGCCAAGATCTGGAGGGGCCGGCAGATACGCAGTATTTT. This sequence encodes CASSQDLEGPADTQYF.

This clonotype was counted many times. V gene TRBV5-1 combines with J gene TRBJ2-1, with no clear D. This CDR3 region has 12 residues. Germline assignment: CDR1 SGHRS and CDR2 YFSETQ. Trimming shortened V by 0 bases and J by 5 bases, and 3 bases separated the two germline ends. The CDR3: CASSLVDNEQFF. The DNA of the CDR3 is TGCGCCAGCAGCTTGGTGGACAATGAGCAGTTCTTC.

This clonotype is a singleton in its sample. One end of the junction varies from germline; a read error may be responsible. The chain is built from TRBV20-1 and TRBJ2-3; 10 positions agree with TRBD2. The germline V gene encodes CDR1 DFQATT and CDR2 SNEGSKA (reference sequence). The CDR3 totals 15 residues. CDR3 in amino acids: CCATALAGQADTQYF. In nucleotides, the CDR3 is TGCTGTGCTACGGCACTAGCGGGACAAGCAGATACGCAGTATTTT.

J is TRBJ1-1 and V is TRBV20-1; no firm D call. V dropped 8 bases and J dropped 10 bases, with 11 bases sitting between them. CDR1 DFQATT and CDR2 SNEGSKA come from the germline V gene (reference sequence). The CDR3 has 9 residues. The CDR3 loop is CSPAQRAFF. DNA for the CDR3: TGCAGTCCCGCACAGCGAGCTTTCTTT.

This clonotype was recorded many times. The chain links TRBV28 to TRBJ2-7; 14 bases are shared with TRBD2. This CDR3 comprises 17 residues. The V and J ends lost 5 bases and 2 bases, in that order; junction bases with no gene match: 8. CDR1 and CDR2 from the germline V gene are MDHEN and SYDVKM. The CDR3 sequence: CASSGGGLAGEAYEQYF. DNA for the CDR3: TGTGCCAGCAGTGGGGGGGGACTAGCGGGAGAAGCCTACGAGCAGTACTTC.

This clonotype was observed a few times. V and J are TRBV10-3 and TRBJ1-3; a possible D gene is TRBD1 (5 bases). CDR1 is ENHRY and CDR2 is SYGVKD in the germline V gene. V lost 6 bases, J lost 3 bases, and 12 bases lay in between. The CDR3 extends over 14 amino acids. CDR3 DNA sequence: TGTGCCATCAGGACGGAGGACATTGGAAACACCATATATTTT. The encoded protein is CAIRTEDIGNTIYF.

This clonotype was seen only a few times. This chain links TRBV9 with TRBJ1-1; D possibly corresponds to TRBD1 (6 bases). Per germline, CDR1 SGDLS and CDR2 YYNGEE. Trimming removed 0 bases at V and 0 bases at J, with 12 bases between. The CDR3 loop spans 16 amino acids. The CDR3 loop is CASSVGGGRMNTEAFF. CDR3 DNA sequence: TGTGCCAGCAGCGTAGGAGGGGGTCGGATGAACACTGAAGCTTTCTTT.

This chain uses TRBV27 with TRBJ2-1; a possible D gene is TRBD1 (5 bases). Germline V gene sequence: CDR1 MNHEY, CDR2 SMNVEV (reference sequence). The CDR3 runs to 14 residues. The V end was cut by 5 bases, the J end by 4 bases, with 12 bases between. The CDR3 protein is CASSALTAYNEQFF. The CDR3 region has the DNA TGTGCCAGCAGTGCGCTGACAGCTTACAATGAGCAGTTCTTC.

The table lists this clonotype with many counts. V is TRBV12-3 or TRBV12-4 and J is TRBJ2-5; 14 bases align to TRBD2. V shed 7 bases and J 4 bases; nucleotides not matched to a gene: 8. The CDR3 spans 16 residues. CDR3 region: CASTMGLAGVGETQYF. CDR3 nucleotides: TGTGCCAGCACTATGGGACTAGCGGGAGTAGGAGAGACCCAGTACTTC.

The chain employs TRBV6-5 and TRBJ2-7; TRBD1 agrees at 7 bases. The CDR3 is made up of 17 amino acids. J lost 3 bases, V lost 6 bases, and 17 bases had no gene match. The germline gives CDR1 MNHEY, CDR2 SVGAGI. For the CDR3, the DNA is TGTGCCAGCAGATTACGATTATTCGGGACAGCACACTACGAGCAGTACTTC. Its translation is CASRLRLFGTAHYEQYF.

This clonotype was counted a few times. The genes are TRBV5-1 and TRBJ1-1; D is undetermined. Trimming cost V 6 bases and J 1 base, with 4 bases left between them. The germline gives CDR1 SGHRS, CDR2 YFSETQ. The CDR3 runs to 11 residues. The DNA for the CDR3 is TGCGCCAGCAAGGAGAACACTGAAGCTTTCTTT. Residues: CASKENTEAFF.

This clonotype occurred many times. V usage is TRBV12-3 or TRBV12-4 and J usage is TRBJ2-3; D is unclear. V lost 5 bases and J lost 2, with 8 bases in between. The CDR3 is made up of 13 amino acids. The DNA for the CDR3 is TGTGCCAGCAGTAGACTTATCACAGATACGCAGTATTTT. It codes for CASSRLITDTQYF.

The V call is TRBV6-1, the J call TRBJ1-1, with D perhaps TRBD1 (6 bases). Germline CDR1 MNHNS, CDR2 SASEGT. The V and J ends lost 7 bases and 4 bases respectively, with 16 bases between them. CDR3 length equals 14 residues. CDR3 in amino acids: CASNHRPRGTEAFF. In DNA form, the CDR3 reads TGTGCCAGCAACCACCGCCCCAGGGGCACTGAAGCTTTCTTT.

This clonotype has a handful of counts. The chain recombines TRBV20-1 with TRBJ2-5; D is unresolved. Germline V gene data show CDR1 as DFQATT and CDR2 as SNEGSKA (reference sequence). The CDR3 extends over 12 amino acids. V was trimmed by 6 bases and J by 3 bases, leaving 11 bases between them. CDR3 nucleotides: TGCAGTGCCGCTAGGGTAGAAGAGACCCAGTACTTC. Protein: CSAARVEETQYF.

This clonotype was found a few times. This chain joins TRBV28 and TRBJ1-6, with a tentative D call TRBD1 (5 bases). V shed 3 bases and J shed 9 bases, with 15 bases lying between them. Germline CDR1 reads MDHEN; CDR2 reads SYDVKM. The CDR3 is made up of 15 amino acids. CDR3 sequence: CASSFGGEKGSPLHF. CDR3 DNA sequence: TGTGCCAGCAGTTTTGGGGGGGAGAAAGGTTCACCCCTCCACTTT.

This clonotype was detected only a few times. This chain joins TRBV5-1 and TRBJ2-5, with a tentative D call TRBD2 (5 bases). CDR1 and CDR2 (germline): SGHRS, YFSETQ. Trimming took 4 bases from V and 2 from J, leaving 15 bases between them. The CDR3 covers 15 residues. CDR3 in DNA: TGCGCCAGCAGCGCACAAAAAACGGGGCAAGAGACCCAGTACTTC. Translating it yields CASSAQKTGQETQYF.